This T cell receptor (beta chain) was sequenced for a study of blood T cell repertoires in COVID-19. V shed 9 bases and J 2 bases; nucleotides not matched to a gene: 10. CDR1 is MNHEY and CDR2 is SMNVEV in the germline V gene (reference sequence). The CDR3 consists of 14 residues. Profiled with immunoSEQ multiplex PCR; TCRdb holds only in-frame clones, not every one. The profile shows about 260,000 clones, less than 90% of them singletons. Sequencing was performed on peripheral blood. The chain carries TRBV27 and TRBJ2-7; 7 bases align to TRBD1. The clonotype originates from a man aged 55 to 70 with acute or convalescent COVID-19. The CDR3 is CASRQGRGPYEQYF. CDR3 DNA: TGTGCCAGTAGACAGGGACGGGGCCCCTACGAGCAGTACTTC.